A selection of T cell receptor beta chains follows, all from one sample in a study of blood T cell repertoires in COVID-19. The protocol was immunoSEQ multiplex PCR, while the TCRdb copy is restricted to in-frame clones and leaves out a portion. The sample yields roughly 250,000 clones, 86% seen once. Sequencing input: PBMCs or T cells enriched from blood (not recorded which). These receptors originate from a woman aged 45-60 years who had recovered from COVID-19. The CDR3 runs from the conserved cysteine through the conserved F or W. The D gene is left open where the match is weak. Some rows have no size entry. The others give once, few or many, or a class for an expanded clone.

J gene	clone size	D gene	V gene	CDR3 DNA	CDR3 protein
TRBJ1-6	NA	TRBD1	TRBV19	TGTGCCAGTAGCTACTACACAGGGGCCAGCGCACCCCTCCACTTT	CASSYYTGASAPLHF
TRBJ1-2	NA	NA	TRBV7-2	TGTGCCAGCAGCTGGGGCGGCCGGAGCTACACCTTC	CASSWGGRSYTF
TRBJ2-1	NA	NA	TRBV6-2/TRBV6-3	TGTGCCAGCAGTTCTACCCCGAATGAGCAGTTCTTC	CASSSTPNEQFF
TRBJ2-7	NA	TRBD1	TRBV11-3	TGTGCCAGCAGCTTAGAGGGGGACAGCGAGCAGTACTTC	CASSLEGDSEQYF
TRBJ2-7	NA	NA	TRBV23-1	TGCGCCAGCAGCCACTGGACATACAGGAGCTCCTACGAGCAGTACTTC	CASSHWTYRSSYEQYF
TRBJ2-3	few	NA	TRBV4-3	TGCGCCAGCAGCTGGTCTAGCGCTAGGGTCACAGATACGCAGTATTTT	CASSWSSARVTDTQYF
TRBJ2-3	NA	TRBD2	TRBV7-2	TGTGCCAGCAGCCCTACTAGCGGGGGAAGGGCAGATACGCAGTATTTT	CASSPTSGGRADTQYF
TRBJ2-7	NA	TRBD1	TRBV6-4	TGTGCCAGCAGTCCCGACAGGGGGAGGAACGAGCAGTACTTC	CASSPDRGRNEQYF
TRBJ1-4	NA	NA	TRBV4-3	TGCGCCAGCAGCCAAGATCAGGGAGGGAGGGGTTGGCGAAAACTGTTTTTT	CASSQDQGGRGWRKLFF
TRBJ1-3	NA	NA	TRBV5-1	TGCGCCAGCAGCTTGGAGACAGGATCAAACACCATATATTTT	CASSLETGSNTIYF
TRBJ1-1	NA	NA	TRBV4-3	TGCGCCAGCAGCCAAGAAACCTACAGCACTGAAGCTTTCTTT	CASSQETYSTEAFF
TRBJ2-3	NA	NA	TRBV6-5	TGTGCCAGCCACCGGGACACCGACACAGATACGCAGTATTTT	CASHRDTDTDTQYF
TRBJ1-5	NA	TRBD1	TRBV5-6	TGTGCCAGCAGCCTGAAACACAGGGGCGAGCAGCCCCAGCATTTT	CASSLKHRGEQPQHF
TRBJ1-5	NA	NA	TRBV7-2	TGTGCCAGCAGCTTAGCAAGGACAGATTATCAGCCCCAGCATTTT	CASSLARTDYQPQHF
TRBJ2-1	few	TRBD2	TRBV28	TGTGCCAGCAGTCTAGGGTCAATTAGCGGGAGTCGGGAGCAGTTCTTC	CASSLGSISGSREQFF
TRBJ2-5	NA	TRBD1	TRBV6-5	TGTGCCAGCAGCCTGGACAGGGCGACGGGAGAGACCCAGTACTTC	CASSLDRATGETQYF
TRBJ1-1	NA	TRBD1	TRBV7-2	TGTGCCAGCAGCCCCCGGACAGGTGGGAACACTGAAGCTTTCTTT	CASSPRTGGNTEAFF
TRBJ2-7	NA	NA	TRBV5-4	TGTGCCAGCAGCTTGCCAGGGCAGGGAATAACCTACGAGCAGTACTTC	CASSLPGQGITYEQYF
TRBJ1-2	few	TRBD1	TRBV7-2	TGTGCCAGCAGCAAATGGACAGGACTAACCTCCGGGTATGGCTACACCTTC	CASSKWTGLTSGYGYTF
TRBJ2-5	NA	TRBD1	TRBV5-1	TGCGCCAGCAGCTCCCGGACAGGGGCTTCGGCAGAGACCCAGTACTTC	CASSSRTGASAETQYF
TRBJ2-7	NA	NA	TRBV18	TGTGCCAGCTCACCGCGACAGGAGGCCTACGAGCAGTACTTC	CASSPRQEAYEQYF
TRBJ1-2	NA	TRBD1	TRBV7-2	TGTGCCAGCAGCTCCCTGACAGGGGGCTATGGCTACACCTTC	CASSSLTGGYGYTF
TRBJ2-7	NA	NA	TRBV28	TGTGCCAGCAGTTTTTCCTCGTTAGGGGTACGGTCCTACGAGCAGTACTTC	CASSFSSLGVRSYEQYF
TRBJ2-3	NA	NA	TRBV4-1	TGCGCCAGCAGCCAAGATGAGGATACGCAGTATTTT	CASSQDEDTQYF
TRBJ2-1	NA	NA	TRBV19	TGTGCCAGTAGTATAGCAGGAGCGGCCCCCTACAATGAGCAGTTCTTC	CASSIAGAAPYNEQFF
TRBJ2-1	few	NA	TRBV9	TGTGCCAGCAGCGTAGATTCCCCTGCGGGTCCTAACAATGAGCAGTTCTTC	CASSVDSPAGPNNEQFF
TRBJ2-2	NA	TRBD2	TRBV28	TGTGCCAGCAGTTTACCGGGCGGGGGAAACACCGGGGAGCTGTTTTTT	CASSLPGGGNTGELFF
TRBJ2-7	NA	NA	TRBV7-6	TGTGCCAGCAGCTTACTGCCTCCTCCTAGGTCCTACGAGCAGTACTTC	CASSLLPPPRSYEQYF
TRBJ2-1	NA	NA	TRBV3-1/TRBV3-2	TGTGCCAGCAGCCAAGTAACCAGCGGGTACAATGAGCAGTTCTTC	CASSQVTSGYNEQFF
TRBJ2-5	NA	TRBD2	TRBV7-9	TGTGCCAGTGGACTAGTGGAGGAGACCCAGTACTTC	CASGLVEETQYF
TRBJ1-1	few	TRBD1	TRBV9	TGTGCCAGCAGCGTAGATCAGGGGGCTGATGCAGAAGAAGCTTTCTTT	CASSVDQGADAEEAFF
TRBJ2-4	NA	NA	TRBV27	TGTGCCAGCAGTGCCCCACTAGCCAAAAACATTCAGTACTTC	CASSAPLAKNIQYF
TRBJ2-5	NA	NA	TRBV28	TGTGCCAGCAAATTACAGACAGGATCCGAGACCCAGTACTTC	CASKLQTGSETQYF
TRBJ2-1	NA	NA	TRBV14	TGTGCCAGCAGCCAAGACAGGGGCACCTACAATGAGCAGTTCTTC	CASSQDRGTYNEQFF
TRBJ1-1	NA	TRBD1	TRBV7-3	TGTGCCAGCAGCTTAAGAGCCGGGACAGGAAACACTGAAGCTTTCTTT	CASSLRAGTGNTEAFF
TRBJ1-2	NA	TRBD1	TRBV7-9	TGTGCCAGCAGCCCCGACTACGGACAGGGCAGAGGGTATGGCTACACCTTC	CASSPDYGQGRGYGYTF
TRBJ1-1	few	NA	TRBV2	TGTGCCAGCAGTGAACAGGGAACGAACACTGAAGCTTTCTTT	CASSEQGTNTEAFF
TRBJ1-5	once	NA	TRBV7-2	TGTGCCAGCAGCCCGGGAGGGGGCAATCAGCCCCAGCATTTT	CASSPGGGNQPQHF
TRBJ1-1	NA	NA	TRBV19	TGTGCCAGTAGTATAGATCCAAAGACCCGGCGGGTAGCTTTCTTT	CASSIDPKTRRVAFF
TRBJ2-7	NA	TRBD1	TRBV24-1	TGTGCCACCTTTCCCCTCCGGGACAGGCACTACGAGCAGTACTTC	CATFPLRDRHYEQYF
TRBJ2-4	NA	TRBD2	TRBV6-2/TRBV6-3	TGTGCCAGCAGTCCCCCGACTAGCGGGAGGCCCAACATTCAGTACTTC	CASSPPTSGRPNIQYF
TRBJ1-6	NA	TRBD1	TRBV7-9	TGTGCCAGCAGCTCGCAAACCGGGACAGTCTGGTATAATTCACCCCTCCACTTT	CASSSQTGTVWYNSPLHF
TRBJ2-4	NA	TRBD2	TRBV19	TGTGCCAGTACTTCTTCCGGGGGGAAAAACATTCAGTACTTC	CASTSSGGKNIQYF
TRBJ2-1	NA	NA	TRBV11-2	TGTGCCAGCAGCTCCCGGGAACACGCTTACAATGAGCAGTTCTTC	CASSSREHAYNEQFF
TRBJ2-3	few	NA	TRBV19	TGTGCCAGTAGACCCTCAGCGGGTCCGACAGATACGCAGTATTTT	CASRPSAGPTDTQYF
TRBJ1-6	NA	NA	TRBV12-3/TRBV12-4	TGTGCCAGCAGCCCAAACGGGGGTTCACCCCTCCACTTT	CASSPNGGSPLHF
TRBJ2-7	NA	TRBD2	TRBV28	TGTGCCAGCAGTTTAGGTGGACTAGCGGTCTACGAGCAGTACTTC	CASSLGGLAVYEQYF
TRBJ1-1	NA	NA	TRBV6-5	TGTGCCAGCAGTCTATACGGCACTGAAGCTTTCTTT	CASSLYGTEAFF
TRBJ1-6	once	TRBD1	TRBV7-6	TGTGCCAGCAGCTTAGTGGGACAGAGCTCCTATAATTCACCCCTCCACTTT	CASSLVGQSSYNSPLHF